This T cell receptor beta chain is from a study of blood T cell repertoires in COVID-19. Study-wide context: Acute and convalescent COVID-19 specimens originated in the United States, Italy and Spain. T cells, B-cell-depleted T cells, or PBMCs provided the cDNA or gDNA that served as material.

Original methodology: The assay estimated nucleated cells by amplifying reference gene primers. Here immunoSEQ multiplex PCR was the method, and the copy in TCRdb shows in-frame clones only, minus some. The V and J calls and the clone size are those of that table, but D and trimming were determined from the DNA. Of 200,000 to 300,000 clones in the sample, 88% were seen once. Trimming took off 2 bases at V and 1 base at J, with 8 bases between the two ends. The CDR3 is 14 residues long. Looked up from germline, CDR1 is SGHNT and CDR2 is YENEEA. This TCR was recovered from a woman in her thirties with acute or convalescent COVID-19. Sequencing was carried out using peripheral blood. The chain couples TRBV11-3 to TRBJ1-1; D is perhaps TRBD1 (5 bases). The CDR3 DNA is TGTGCCAGCAGCTTACGGGGGAGGAACACTGAAGCTTTCTTT. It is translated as CASSLRGRNTEAFF.